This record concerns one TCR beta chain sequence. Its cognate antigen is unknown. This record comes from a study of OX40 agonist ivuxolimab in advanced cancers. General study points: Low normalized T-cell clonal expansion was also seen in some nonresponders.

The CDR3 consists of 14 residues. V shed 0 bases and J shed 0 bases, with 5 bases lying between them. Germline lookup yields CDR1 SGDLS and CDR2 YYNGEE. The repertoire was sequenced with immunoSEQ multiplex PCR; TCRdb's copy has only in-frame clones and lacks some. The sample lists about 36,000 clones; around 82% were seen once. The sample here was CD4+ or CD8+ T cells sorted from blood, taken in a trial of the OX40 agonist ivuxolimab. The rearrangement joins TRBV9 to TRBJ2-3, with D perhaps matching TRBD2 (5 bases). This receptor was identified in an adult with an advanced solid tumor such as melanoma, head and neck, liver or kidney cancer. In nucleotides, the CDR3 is TGTGCCAGCAGCGTAGGGAGGAGCACAGATACGCAGTATTTT. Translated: CASSVGRSTDTQYF.